One sample yielded the 9 T cell receptor beta chains listed below, sequenced in a study of shared clonotypes between healthy human individuals. Profiled with immunoSEQ multiplex PCR; TCRdb holds only in-frame clones, not every one. This sample has a few million clones, with approximately 94% found just once. Sequencing was done on a sample of naive CD4+ T cells sorted from blood. Subset of the sample: CD45RA+ positively selected. These receptors originate from a young man in good health.

This clone was picked up one time. V usage is TRBV19 and J usage is TRBJ2-1; 8 bases fit TRBD2. Germline CDR1 is LNHDA and CDR2 is SQIVND (reference sequence). V dropped 0 bases and J dropped 7; count of bases not matched to a gene: 5. The length of the CDR3 is 15 residues. The CDR3 reads CASSIEGTRYNEQFF. DNA for the CDR3: TGTGCCAGTAGTATAGAAGGGACTAGATATAATGAGCAGTTCTTC.

This chain links TRBV5-1 with TRBJ1-4, with D possibly being TRBD1 (6 bases). Between the trimmed V and J ends, which lost 9 bases and 7 bases, there was a span of 22 bases. CDR1 and CDR2 from the germline V gene are SGHRS and YFSETQ. This CDR3 region has 15 residues. The CDR3 bases are TGCGCCACCTCACGCGGGGGGGGCGCGTCTGAAAAACTGTTTTTT. This translates into CATSRGGGASEKLFF.

This rearrangement joins TRBV6-5 to TRBJ2-7; 11 positions agree with TRBD2. Germline V gene sequence: CDR1 MNHEY, CDR2 SVGAGI. The CDR3 totals 13 residues. Trimming cost V 6 bases and J 9 bases; bases outside gene matches: 7. CDR3 sequence (DNA): TGTGCCAGCAGCGCTAGCGGGGGGAGGTTGCAGTACTTC. It translates to CASSASGGRLQYF.

This clone came up once. The genes are TRBV5-1 and TRBJ1-1, with D unresolved. CDR1 and CDR2 from the germline V gene are SGHRS and YFSETQ. V gave up 4 bases and J gave up 11 bases, with 24 bases separating them. This CDR3 is 15 amino acids long. In nucleotides, the CDR3 is TGCGCCAGCAGCCTCCGAAGACATCGGGTCGGGGTTGCTTTCTTT. It yields the protein CASSLRRHRVGVAFF. The full variable domain, rest sourced from reference TRBV5-1 and TRBJ1-1, is KAGVTQTPRYLIKTRGQQVTLSCSPISGHRSVSWYQQTPGQGLQFLFEYFSETQRNKGNFPGRFSGRQFSNSRSEMNVSTLELGDSALYLCASSLRRHRVGVAFFGQGTRLTVV.

In this sample, this clone turned up once. This sequence joins TRBV27 and TRBJ1-6, with a weak D call TRBD1 (5 bases). Germline CDR1 and CDR2: MNHEY and SMNVEV (reference sequence). V was cut by 2 bases and J by 8 bases, with 7 bases left in between. The CDR3 runs 13 residues. The CDR3 region has the DNA TGTGCCAGCAGTTTACGAGGGGATTCACCCCTCCACTTT. Translating it yields CASSLRGDSPLHF.

On this clone: Other DNA sequences in the sample encode the same CDR3. J is TRBJ2-5 and V is TRBV5-4, with 7 bases aligning to TRBD2. With V trimmed by 2 bases and J by 5 bases, 3 bases remained unmatched. The CDR3 covers 13 residues. Germline V gene data show CDR1 as SGHNT and CDR2 as YYREEE (reference sequence). CDR3 region: CASSLSGGETQYF. The CDR3, as DNA: TGTGCCAGCAGCTTATCCGGGGGGGAGACCCAGTACTTC.

V gene TRBV7-2 combines with J gene TRBJ2-7; 12 bases are shared with TRBD2. With 7 bases clipped from V and 4 bases from J, the junction kept 8 bases outside the gene matches. The CDR3 consists of 15 residues. Germline V gene lookup returns CDR1 SGHTA and CDR2 FQGNSA. DNA for the CDR3: TGTGCCAGCATCCTTCAACTAGCGGGAGGTTACGAGCAGTACTTC. Its protein product is CASILQLAGGYEQYF.

V gene TRBV5-1 combines with J gene TRBJ2-1; TRBD1 matches at 7 bases. The trim removed 1 base at V and 4 bases at J, leaving 8 bases unmatched. Germline-derived CDR1 and CDR2 are SGHRS and YFSETQ. The CDR3 loop spans 16 amino acids. The DNA of the CDR3 is TGCGCCAGCAGCTTGACGGCAGGGGGATTTTACAATGAGCAGTTCTTC. Encoded protein: CASSLTAGGFYNEQFF.

J is TRBJ2-5 and V is TRBV27; a weak D match, TRBD1 (8 bases). Per germline, CDR1 MNHEY and CDR2 SMNVEV (reference sequence). The CDR3 totals 13 residues. V dropped 6 bases and J dropped 7 bases, with 15 bases sitting between them. The CDR3 loop is CASRTGGGRTQYF. The CDR3 nucleotides read TGTGCCAGCAGAACAGGGGGGGGCCGGACCCAGTACTTC.